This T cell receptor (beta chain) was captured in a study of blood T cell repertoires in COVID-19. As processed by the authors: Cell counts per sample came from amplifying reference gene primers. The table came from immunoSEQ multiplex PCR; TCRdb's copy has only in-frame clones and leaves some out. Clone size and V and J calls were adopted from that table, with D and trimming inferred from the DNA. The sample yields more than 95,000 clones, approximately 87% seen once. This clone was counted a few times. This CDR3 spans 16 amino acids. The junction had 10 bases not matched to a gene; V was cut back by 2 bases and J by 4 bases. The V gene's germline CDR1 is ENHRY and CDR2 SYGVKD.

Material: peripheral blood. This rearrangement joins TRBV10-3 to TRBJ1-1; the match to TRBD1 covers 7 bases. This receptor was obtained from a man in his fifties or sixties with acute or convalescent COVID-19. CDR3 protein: CAISENSLGQPTEAFF. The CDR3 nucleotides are TGTGCCATCAGTGAGAACTCACTGGGACAGCCCACTGAAGCTTTCTTT.